This TCR beta chain was captured by sequencing in a study of T cells in Graves' hyperthyroidism and ophthalmopathy. RNA transcripts were the template for amplifying TCR beta CDR3 regions. During a first-round RT-PCR of the TCR CDR3, the HTBI primer set was used. Each CDR3 protein is one row after TCRdb ran MiXCR on the multiplex PCR reads. The sample shows 650,000 to 850,000 distinct CDR3 sequences, about 19% of them seen only once. The CDR3 length is 14 residues. The V end was cut by 2 bases, the J end by 4 bases, with 11 bases between. CDR1 is MNHNS, CDR2 SASEGT, per germline. This clonotype was seen many times.

The sequenced material came from blood. The V call is TRBV6-1, the J call TRBJ1-1; D might be TRBD1 (6 bases). The TCR comes from a woman aged 45-59 years with Graves' hyperthyroidism that later progressed to Graves' ophthalmopathy. CDR3 nucleotides: TGTGCCAGCAGTGAAACAGGGACGAGCACTGAAGCTTTCTTT. Translated, it gives CASSETGTSTEAFF.